Listed here are 20 T cell receptor beta chains from one sample, sequenced in a study of a mutant IDH1 vaccine in newly diagnosed glioma. Clones were read by immunoSEQ multiplex PCR, and TCRdb kept only the in-frame ones, dropping some. Counted here are more than 9,500 clones, around 86% occurring once; the ten biggest clones make up less than 6%. Regarding time point: week 5, during vaccination. Mutant IDH1 20-mer peptide, at 300 ug, made up each vaccine dose, with topical imiquimod. These TCRs' antigens remain unknown. The source material was PBMCs, sampled from a glioma patient whose treatment included an IDH1 peptide vaccine. The origin of the receptors is a middle-aged woman with glioma. Some clones in this sample may be carry-over from other donors' samples.

The chain has TRBV6-1 and TRBJ1-2; tentatively, D is TRBD1 (5 bases). Trimming removed 4 bases at V and 7 bases at J, with 19 bases between. Germline V gives CDR1 MNHNS, CDR2 SASEGT. The CDR3 is 15 residues long. Written as DNA, the CDR3 is TGTGCCAGCAGTGCGATCGCCGGGAATCAGGGTGGCTACACCTTC. Its protein product is CASSAIAGNQGGYTF.

V usage is TRBV28 and J usage is TRBJ2-7; TRBD2 is a possible D gene (6 bases). The CDR3 runs 14 residues. The ends were cut back, 2 bases at V and 2 bases at J, with 10 bases in the middle. Looked up from germline, CDR1 is MDHEN and CDR2 is SYDVKM. CDR3 sequence (DNA): TGTGCCAGCAGTTTAATGGCGGGAACCTACGAGCAGTACTTC. This codes for CASSLMAGTYEQYF.

The genes are TRBV27 and TRBJ2-2, with 9 bases lining up with TRBD1. This CDR3 has 13 residues. Trimming took 5 bases from V and 7 from J; bases not matched to a gene: 2. CDR1 and CDR2 from the germline V gene are MNHEY and SMNVEV (reference sequence). Here the CDR3 reads CASSRQGGGELFF. In DNA, the CDR3 is TGTGCCAGCAGTCGACAGGGGGGCGGGGAGCTGTTTTTT.

The rearrangement joins TRBV11-2 to TRBJ2-3; D gene uncertain. Germline CDR1 SGHAT, CDR2 FQNNGV. V lost 5 bases to trimming and J lost 0 bases, with 3 bases between them. There are 12 residues in the CDR3. The CDR3 is CASSPSTDTQYF. CDR3 nucleotides: TGTGCCAGCAGCCCTAGCACAGATACGCAGTATTTT. Filled out from reference TRBV11-2 and TRBJ2-3, the complete variable domain reads EAGVAQSPRYKIIEKRQSVAFWCNPISGHATLYWYQQILGQGPKLLIQFQNNGVVDDSQLPKDRFSAERLKGVDSTLKIQPAKLEDSAVYLCASSPSTDTQYFGPGTRLTVL.

The chain couples TRBV19 to TRBJ2-1; 8 bases fit TRBD1. Germline CDR1 and CDR2: LNHDA and SQIVND (reference sequence). The ends lost 4 bases at V and 8 bases at J; junction bases unmatched: 13. CDR3 length: 16 residues. In DNA form, the CDR3 reads TGTGCCAGTAGTACCCCTCGAGACAGGGGATCACATGAGCAGTTCTTC. This sequence encodes CASSTPRDRGSHEQFF.

This clone has a handful of counts. The chain joins TRBV28 to TRBJ2-7; TRBD1 is a possible D gene (6 bases). Per germline, CDR1 MDHEN and CDR2 SYDVKM. V was pared by 6 bases and J by 2 bases, with 14 bases between. The CDR3 consists of 14 residues. CDR3 residues: CASSRRGQTYEQYF. The DNA for the CDR3 is TGTGCCAGCAGCCGTCGCGGACAGACCTACGAGCAGTACTTC.

The V and J genes are TRBV5-4 and TRBJ1-4, with a tentative D call TRBD1 (6 bases). The V gene's germline CDR1 is SGHNT and CDR2 YYREEE (reference sequence). Deletions cut 0 bases from V and 8 bases from J, with 17 bases between. The CDR3 runs to 16 residues. The CDR3 DNA reads TGTGCCAGCAGCTTGGGGTCCTCGGGGGCGGAGGAAAAACTGTTTTTT. Protein product: CASSLGSSGAEEKLFF.

The gene calls are TRBV6-5 and TRBJ1-2, with D perhaps matching TRBD1 (6 bases). Germline CDR1 and CDR2: MNHEY and SVGAGI. This CDR3 has 14 amino acids. Trimming left V 5 bases short and J 3 bases short, with 13 bases between. The CDR3, as DNA: TGTGCCAGCAGTATTTTAGGGGGTGACTATGGCTACACCTTC. Protein sequence: CASSILGGDYGYTF.

The count of this clone is one. Other DNA sequences in the same sample also yield this CDR3. The rearrangement joins TRBV5-4 to TRBJ1-1, with no clear D. The germline V and J ends were trimmed by 4 bases and 6 bases, with 13 bases remaining between them. Germline V CDR1 and CDR2: SGHNT, YYREEE (reference sequence). The CDR3 runs to 13 residues. CDR3 residues: CASSLESGSEAFF. The CDR3 DNA follows: TGTGCCAGCAGCCTGGAATCGGGATCTGAAGCTTTCTTT. Drawing the rest from reference TRBV5-4 and TRBJ1-1, the complete variable domain is ETGVTQSPTHLIKTRGQQVTLRCSSQSGHNTVSWYQQALGQGPQFIFQYYREEENGRGNFPPRFSGLQFPNYSSELNVNALELDDSALYLCASSLESGSEAFFGQGTRLTVV.

CDR3 nucleotides: TGCGCCAGCAGCTCAGGGTTAGGGGGCGGGGGCAACATTCAGTACTTC. Translation: CASSSGLGGGGNIQYF. This chain links TRBV4-1 with TRBJ2-4; either TRBD1 or TRBD2 may fit D (7 bases each). Trimming stripped 5 bases from V and 7 bases from J, with 21 bases between. This CDR3 is 16 amino acids long. CDR1 MGHRA and CDR2 YSYEKL come from the germline V gene.

This clone has only one observation. The chain recombines TRBV21-1 with TRBJ1-5. TRBV21-1 is a pseudogene segment. CDR3 length: 14 residues. The CDR3, as DNA: TGTGCCAGCAGCAAAGAGGGTGATGGTCAGCCCCAGCATTTT. Encoded protein: CASSKEGDGQPQHF.

The V gene is TRBV11-2, the J gene TRBJ2-2; unclear D gene. Deletions cut 0 bases from V and 6 bases from J, with 14 bases between. This CDR3 has 16 amino acids. CDR1 and CDR2 (germline): SGHAT, FQNNGV. The CDR3 spells CASSLEGPRRSGELFF. Here the CDR3 DNA reads TGTGCCAGCAGCTTAGAGGGCCCTCGAAGGTCCGGGGAGCTGTTTTTT.

The V call is TRBV19, the J call TRBJ1-2; D unclear. CDR1 and CDR2 from the germline V gene are LNHDA and SQIVND (reference sequence). This CDR3 comprises 13 residues. V dropped 3 bases and J dropped 1 base, with 6 bases sitting between them. For the CDR3, the DNA is TGTGCCAGTAGTATTAAGATTAACTATGGCTACACCTTC. Protein: CASSIKINYGYTF.

The rearrangement joins TRBV6-5 to TRBJ2-7, with D possibly TRBD2 on 5 matching bases. This CDR3 has 15 residues. The V gene lost 0 bases and the J gene lost 1 base, with 10 bases spanning the gap. Per germline, CDR1 MNHEY and CDR2 SVGAGI. The CDR3 region has the DNA TGTGCCAGCAGTTACTCTTCTCCGGGGTCCTACGAGCAGTACTTC. It is translated as CASSYSSPGSYEQYF.

The chain couples TRBV27 to TRBJ2-3; D is undetermined. The V gene lost 5 bases and the J gene lost 1 base, with 19 bases spanning the gap. Germline V lookup: CDR1 MNHEY, CDR2 SMNVEV (reference sequence). The CDR3 is 17 residues long. The CDR3 DNA reads as TGTGCCAGCAGTCCCCTGAAGGGCCCCACTCGCACAGATACGCAGTATTTT. Amino acid sequence: CASSPLKGPTRTDTQYF.

The CDR3 DNA sequence: TGTGCCAGCAGTGTGCAGGGACAGAACACTGAAGCTTTCTTT. Protein sequence: CASSVQGQNTEAFF. J is TRBJ1-1 and V is TRBV6-6; D might be TRBD1 (6 bases). The germline V gene has CDR1 MNHNY and CDR2 SVGAGI (reference sequence). The V end was cut by 5 bases, the J end by 1 base, with 11 bases between. CDR3 length: 14 amino acids.

This clone was found once. This sequence joins TRBV6-6 and TRBJ2-3; 9 nucleotides line up with TRBD1. The CDR3 is 15 residues long. V dropped 6 bases and J dropped 5; count of bases not matched to a gene: 9. Germline CDR1 MNHNY, CDR2 SVGAGI (reference sequence). DNA for the CDR3: TGTGCCAGCAGCTCCGGGACAGGGTGGGAAGATACGCAGTATTTT. It encodes CASSSGTGWEDTQYF.

The chain carries TRBV7-9 and TRBJ1-1; D call uncertain. V was pared by 4 bases and J by 5 bases, with 8 bases between. CDR1 is SEHNR, CDR2 FQNEAQ, per germline (reference sequence). The length of the CDR3 is 12 residues. CDR3 sequence reads: CASSWGITEAFF. The CDR3 DNA reads as TGTGCCAGCAGCTGGGGAATAACTGAAGCTTTCTTT. The variable domain in full, completed from reference TRBV7-9 and TRBJ1-1, reads DTGVSQNPRHKITKRGQNVTFRCDPISEHNRLYWYRQTLGQGPEFLTYFQNEAQLEKSRLLSDRFSAERPKGSFSTLEIQRTEQGDSAMYLCASSWGITEAFFGQGTRLTVV.

The table lists this clone with a count of one. The genes are TRBV6-1 and TRBJ2-2; possibly TRBD1 for D (5 bases). The ends were cut back, 6 bases at V and 7 bases at J, with 12 bases in the middle. The CDR3 has 13 residues. Germline V gives CDR1 MNHNS, CDR2 SASEGT. Here the CDR3 DNA reads TGTGCCAGCAGCGACACTCAGGGCGGGGAGCTGTTTTTT. Its translation is CASSDTQGGELFF.

This clone was counted a few times. This chain joins TRBV4-1 and TRBJ1-5; the D gene is possibly TRBD1 (5 bases). CDR1 MGHRA and CDR2 YSYEKL come from the germline V gene. V dropped 4 bases and J dropped 6 bases, with 19 bases sitting between them. There are 16 residues in the CDR3. The CDR3 DNA is TGCGCCAGCAGCCCCTCTTACGGGGGAGTCAGTCAGCCCCAGCATTTT. Its translation is CASSPSYGGVSQPQHF.